This T cell receptor (beta chain) was found in a study of blood T cell repertoires in COVID-19. About the study: The cDNA or gDNA used as material had been derived from T cells, B-cell-depleted T cells, or PBMCs.

The J segment lost 1 base and the V segment lost 3 bases, leaving 5 bases of the junction unmatched. The CDR3 has 15 residues. Germline V gives CDR1 MNHEY, CDR2 SMNVEV (reference sequence). As processed by the authors: Amplification of reference gene primers provided the estimated nucleated cell counts. TCRdb keeps only in-frame clones here, not all; method: immunoSEQ multiplex PCR. V and J calls and clone size are those listed in that table; D and trimming were worked out from the DNA. The sample gives about 200,000 clones, roughly 80% of which show up once; 15% to 20% is in the top ten. The source of this sequence is a human donor in a cohort sampled during active COVID-19. The genes are TRBV27 and TRBJ2-7; 8 positions agree with TRBD2. Input material: peripheral blood. The CDR3 region is CASSFSSGASYEQYF. CDR3 DNA: TGTGCCAGCAGTTTTAGTAGCGGGGCGTCCTACGAGCAGTACTTC.